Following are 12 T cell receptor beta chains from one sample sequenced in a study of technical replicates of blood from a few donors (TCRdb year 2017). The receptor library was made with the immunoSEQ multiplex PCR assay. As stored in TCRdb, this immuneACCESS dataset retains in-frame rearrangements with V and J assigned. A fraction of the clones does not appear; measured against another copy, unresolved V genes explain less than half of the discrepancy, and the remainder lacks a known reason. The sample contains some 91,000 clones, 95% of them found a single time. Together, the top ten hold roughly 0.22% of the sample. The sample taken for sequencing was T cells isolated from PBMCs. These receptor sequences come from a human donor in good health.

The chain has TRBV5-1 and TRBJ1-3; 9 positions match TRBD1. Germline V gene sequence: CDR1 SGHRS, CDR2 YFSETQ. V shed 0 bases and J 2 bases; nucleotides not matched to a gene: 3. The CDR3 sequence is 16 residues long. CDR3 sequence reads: CASSLAGTGTGNTIYF. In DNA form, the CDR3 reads TGCGCCAGCAGCTTGGCCGGGACAGGGACTGGAAACACCATATATTTT.

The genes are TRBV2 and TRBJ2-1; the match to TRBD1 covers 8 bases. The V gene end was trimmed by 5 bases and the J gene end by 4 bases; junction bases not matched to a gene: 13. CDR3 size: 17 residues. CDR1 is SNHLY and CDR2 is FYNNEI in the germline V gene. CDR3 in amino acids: CASSYRRWTGPYNEQFF. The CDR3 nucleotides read TGTGCCAGCAGTTACCGACGATGGACAGGGCCATACAATGAGCAGTTCTTC.

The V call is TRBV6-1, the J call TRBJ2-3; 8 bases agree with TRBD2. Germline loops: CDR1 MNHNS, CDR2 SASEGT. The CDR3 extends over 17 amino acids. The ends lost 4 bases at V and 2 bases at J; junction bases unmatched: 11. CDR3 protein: CASSVSVAGYPTDTQYF. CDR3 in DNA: TGTGCCAGCAGTGTGTCCGTAGCGGGGTACCCCACAGATACGCAGTATTTT.

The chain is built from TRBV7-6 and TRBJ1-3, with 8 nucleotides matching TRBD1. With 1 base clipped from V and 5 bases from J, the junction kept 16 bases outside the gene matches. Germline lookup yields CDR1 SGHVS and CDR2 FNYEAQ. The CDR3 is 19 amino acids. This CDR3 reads CASSLDLWGQVHIRNTIYF. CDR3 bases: TGTGCCAGCAGCTTAGATTTATGGGGACAGGTTCACATTAGAAACACCATATATTTT.

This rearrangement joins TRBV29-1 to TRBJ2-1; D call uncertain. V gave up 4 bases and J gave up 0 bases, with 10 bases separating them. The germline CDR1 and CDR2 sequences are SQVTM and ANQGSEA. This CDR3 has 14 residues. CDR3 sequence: CSVVNLSSYNEQFF. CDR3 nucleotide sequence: TGCAGCGTTGTCAACCTCAGCTCCTACAATGAGCAGTTCTTC.

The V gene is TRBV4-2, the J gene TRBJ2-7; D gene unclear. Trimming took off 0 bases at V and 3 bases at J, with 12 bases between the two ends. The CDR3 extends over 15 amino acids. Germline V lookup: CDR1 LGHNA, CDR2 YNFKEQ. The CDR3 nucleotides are TGTGCCAGCAGCCAAGAGAGCTCCCCCTTCTACGAGCAGTACTTC. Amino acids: CASSQESSPFYEQYF.

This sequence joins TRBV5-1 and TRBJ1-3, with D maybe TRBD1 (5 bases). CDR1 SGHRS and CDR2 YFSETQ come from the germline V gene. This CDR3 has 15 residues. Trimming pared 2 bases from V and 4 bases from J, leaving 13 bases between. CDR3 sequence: CASSLPTGAGNTIYF. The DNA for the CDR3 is TGCGCCAGCAGCTTACCCACAGGTGCGGGAAACACCATATATTTT.

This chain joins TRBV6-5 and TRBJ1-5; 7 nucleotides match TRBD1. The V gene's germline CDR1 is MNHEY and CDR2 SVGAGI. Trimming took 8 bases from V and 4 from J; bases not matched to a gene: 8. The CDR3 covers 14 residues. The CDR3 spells CASGAIQGNQPQHF. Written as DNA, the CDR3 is TGTGCCAGCGGAGCGATACAGGGGAATCAGCCCCAGCATTTT.

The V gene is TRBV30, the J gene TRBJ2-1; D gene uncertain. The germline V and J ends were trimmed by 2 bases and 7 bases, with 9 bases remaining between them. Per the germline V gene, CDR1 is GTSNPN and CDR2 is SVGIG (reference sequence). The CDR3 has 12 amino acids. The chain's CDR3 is CAWSLAVNEQFF. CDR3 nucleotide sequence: TGTGCCTGGAGTCTCGCAGTGAATGAGCAGTTCTTC. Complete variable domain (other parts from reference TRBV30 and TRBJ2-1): SQTIHQWPATLVQPVGSPLSLECTVEGTSNPNLYWYRQAAGRGLQLLFYSVGIGQISSEVPQNLSASRPQDRQFILSSKKLLLSDSGFYLCAWSLAVNEQFFGPGTRLTVL.

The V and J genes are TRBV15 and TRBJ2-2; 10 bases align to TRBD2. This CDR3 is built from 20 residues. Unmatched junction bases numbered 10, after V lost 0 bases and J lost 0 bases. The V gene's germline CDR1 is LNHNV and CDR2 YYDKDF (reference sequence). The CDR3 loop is CATSREGLASYFANTGELFF. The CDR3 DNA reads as TGTGCCACCAGCAGAGAGGGACTAGCGTCATATTTCGCGAACACCGGGGAGCTGTTTTTT.

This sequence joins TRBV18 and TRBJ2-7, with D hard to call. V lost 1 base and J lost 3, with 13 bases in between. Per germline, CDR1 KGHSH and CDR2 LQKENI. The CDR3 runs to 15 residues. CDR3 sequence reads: CASSPLDQDLYEQYF. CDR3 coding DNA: TGTGCCAGCTCACCACTTGATCAGGATCTCTACGAGCAGTACTTC.

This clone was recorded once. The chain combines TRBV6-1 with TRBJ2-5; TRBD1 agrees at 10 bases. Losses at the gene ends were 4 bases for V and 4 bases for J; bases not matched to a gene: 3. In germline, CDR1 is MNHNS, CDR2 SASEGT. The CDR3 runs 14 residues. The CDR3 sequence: CASSGGTGVETQYF. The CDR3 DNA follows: TGTGCCAGCAGTGGGGGGACAGGGGTAGAGACCCAGTACTTC.